Detailed here is one TCR beta chain. This entry belongs to a study of blood T cell repertoires in COVID-19. The CDR3 length is 12 residues. Deletions cut 5 bases from V and 5 bases from J, with 7 bases between. Looked up from germline, CDR1 is MDHEN and CDR2 is SYDVKM. Clones were read by immunoSEQ multiplex PCR, and TCRdb kept only the in-frame ones, dropping some. Of approximately 300,000 clones listed, roughly 90% are singletons. The sequence was obtained from a man aged 25-45 years with acute or convalescent COVID-19. The sequenced sample consisted of peripheral blood. The chain links TRBV28 to TRBJ1-5; D not certain. CDR3 DNA: TGTGCCAGCAGTGGCCCTCATCAGCCCCAGCATTTT. Translated: CASSGPHQPQHF.